The 7 T cell receptor beta chains in this list originate from one sample, sequenced in a study of response to subunit inactivated influenza vaccine. Each CDR3 protein is one row after TCRdb ran MiXCR on the RT-PCR reads. The sample has about 540,000 distinct CDR3 sequences, under 30% seen once. The same specimen was also included in a second study, on T cells expressing NK-cell markers. That report adds: UMIs accompanied the 5'RACE template switching by which TCR beta cDNA was made.

The input for sequencing was CD4+ T cells sorted from PBMCs, taken roughly 12 days after vaccination. The receptors were gathered from a man aged 50-60 years who received an inactivated influenza vaccine.

This clonotype turned up a few times. The chain carries TRBV5-1 and TRBJ2-3; D gene uncertain. Germline V lookup: CDR1 SGHRS, CDR2 YFSETQ. The CDR3 sequence is 14 residues long. The V and J ends lost 4 bases and 4 bases respectively, with 13 bases between them. DNA for the CDR3: TGCGCCAGCAGCCCCCTTGTGGGTCCAGATACGCAGTATTTT. Its protein product is CASSPLVGPDTQYF. Variable domain in full (rest from reference TRBV5-1 and TRBJ2-3): KAGVTQTPRYLIKTRGQQVTLSCSPISGHRSVSWYQQTPGQGLQFLFEYFSETQRNKGNFPGRFSGRQFSNSRSEMNVSTLELGDSALYLCASSPLVGPDTQYFGPGTRLTVL.

About this clonotype: The junction does not match germline at one end; this may be a read error. This chain joins TRBV12-3 or TRBV12-4 and TRBJ2-1, with 8 bases identical to TRBD2. This CDR3 comprises 15 residues. CDR3: CASSALAGGHNEEFF. CDR3 coding DNA: TGTGCCAGCAGTGCTCTAGCGGGTGGACACAATGAGGAGTTCTTC.

In its sample, this clonotype was seen a few times. The chain employs TRBV7-2 and TRBJ2-5; unclear D gene. V was pared by 5 bases and J by 4 bases, with 14 bases between. Germline-derived CDR1 and CDR2 are SGHTA and FQGNSA. There are 14 residues in the CDR3. The DNA of the CDR3 is TGTGCCAGCAGCCATCATACCCCCCCAGAGACCCAGTACTTC. Translation: CASSHHTPPETQYF.

This clonotype was detected only a few times. The V gene is TRBV4-1, the J gene TRBJ2-3; tentatively, D is TRBD1 (5 bases). Germline-derived CDR1 and CDR2 are MGHRA and YSYEKL. V lost 2 bases, J lost 5 bases, and 8 bases lay in between. The CDR3 is 13 amino acids. CDR3 sequence: CASSQTQGDTQYF. The CDR3 DNA reads as TGCGCCAGCAGCCAAACTCAGGGAGATACGCAGTATTTT.

The chain is built from TRBV11-2 and TRBJ2-7, with TRBD2 matching over 8 bases. The CDR3 sequence is 15 residues long. Germline V CDR1 and CDR2: SGHAT, FQNNGV. With V trimmed by 4 bases and J by 6 bases, 11 bases remained unmatched. CDR3 nucleotides: TGTGCCAGCAGCTATGATGTAGCGGGGACACTCGAGCAGTACTTC. This encodes CASSYDVAGTLEQYF.

The chain joins TRBV20-1 to TRBJ2-3, with 12 bases aligning to TRBD2. CDR3 length: 14 residues. V gave up 6 bases and J gave up 5 bases; unmatched junction bases: 6. Germline V CDR1 and CDR2: DFQATT, SNEGSKA (reference sequence). Written as DNA, the CDR3 is TGCAGTGCCCCCGGACTAGCGGGACGAGATACGCAGTATTTT. Protein sequence: CSAPGLAGRDTQYF.

CDR3 DNA: TGCGCCAGCAGGCCGGGAGGGAGCTACTACGAGCAGTACTTC. Residues: CASRPGGSYYEQYF. This chain uses TRBV5-1 with TRBJ2-7, with 8 bases that match TRBD2. This CDR3 has 14 residues. Germline CDR1 SGHRS, CDR2 YFSETQ. V was clipped by 5 bases and J by 3 bases; unmatched bases: 7.